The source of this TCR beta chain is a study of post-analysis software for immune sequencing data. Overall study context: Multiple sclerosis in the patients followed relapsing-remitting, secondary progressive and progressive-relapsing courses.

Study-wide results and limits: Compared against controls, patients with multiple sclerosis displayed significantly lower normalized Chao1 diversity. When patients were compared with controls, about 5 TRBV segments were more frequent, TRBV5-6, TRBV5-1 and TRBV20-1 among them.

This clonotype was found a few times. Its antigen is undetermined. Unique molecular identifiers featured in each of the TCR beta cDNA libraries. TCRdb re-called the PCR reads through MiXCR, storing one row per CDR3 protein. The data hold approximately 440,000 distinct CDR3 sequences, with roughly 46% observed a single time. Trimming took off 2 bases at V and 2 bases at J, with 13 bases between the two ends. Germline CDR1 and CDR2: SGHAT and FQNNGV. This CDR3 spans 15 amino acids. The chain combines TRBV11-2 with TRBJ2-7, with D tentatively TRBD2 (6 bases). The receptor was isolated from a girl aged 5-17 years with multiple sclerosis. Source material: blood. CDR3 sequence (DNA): TGTGCCAGCAGCTTACAAGGCGGAGGGGCCTACGAGCAGTACTTC. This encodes CASSLQGGGAYEQYF.